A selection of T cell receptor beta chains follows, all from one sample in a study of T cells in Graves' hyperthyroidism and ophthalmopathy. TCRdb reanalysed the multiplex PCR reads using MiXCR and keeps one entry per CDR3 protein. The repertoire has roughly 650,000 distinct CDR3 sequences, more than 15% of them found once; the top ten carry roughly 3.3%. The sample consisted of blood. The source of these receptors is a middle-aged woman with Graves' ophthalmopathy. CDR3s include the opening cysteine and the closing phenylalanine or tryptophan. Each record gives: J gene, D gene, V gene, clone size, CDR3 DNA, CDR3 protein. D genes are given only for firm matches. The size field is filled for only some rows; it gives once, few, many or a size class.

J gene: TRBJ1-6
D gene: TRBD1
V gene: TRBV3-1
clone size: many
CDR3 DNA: TGTGCCAGCAGCCAGCGGGACAGGCTCTCACCCCTCCACTTT
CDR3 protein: CASSQRDRLSPLHF

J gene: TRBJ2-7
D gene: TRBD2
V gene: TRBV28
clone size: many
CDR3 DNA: TGTGCCAGCTCCTCCGGGACTAGTCCAAACGAGCAGTACTTC
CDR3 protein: CASSSGTSPNEQYF

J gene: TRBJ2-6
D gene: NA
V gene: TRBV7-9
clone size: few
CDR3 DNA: TGTGCCAGCACACCGAGAACAACAATCTCTGGGGCCAACGTCCTGACTTTC
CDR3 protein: CASTPRTTISGANVLTF

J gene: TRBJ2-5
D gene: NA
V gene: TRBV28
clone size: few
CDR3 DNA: TGTGCCAACAGGCCGCGGGACAAGGGATACCGGGGGACCCAGTACTTC
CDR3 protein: CANRPRDKGYRGTQYF

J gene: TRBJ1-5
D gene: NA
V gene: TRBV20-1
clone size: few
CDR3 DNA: TGCAGTGCCCTAAACGATCAGGGACTTGATAAGCCCCAGCATTTT
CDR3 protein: CSALNDQGLDKPQHF

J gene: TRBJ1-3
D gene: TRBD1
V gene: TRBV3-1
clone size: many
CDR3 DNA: TGTGCCAGCAGCCTTGGACAGGCTATCCACACCATATATTTT
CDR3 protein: CASSLGQAIHTIYF

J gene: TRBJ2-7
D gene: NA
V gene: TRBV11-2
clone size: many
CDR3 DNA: TGTGCCAGCAGCTTGACCGACGCTACCTACGAGCAGTACTTC
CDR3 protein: CASSLTDATYEQYF

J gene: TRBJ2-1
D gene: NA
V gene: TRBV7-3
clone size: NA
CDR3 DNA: TGTGCCAGCAGCTCGGACGCCGGGACTCACAATGAGCAGTTCTTC
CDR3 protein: CASSSDAGTHNEQFF

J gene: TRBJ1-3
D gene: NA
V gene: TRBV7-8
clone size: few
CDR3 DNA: NA
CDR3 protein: CASSLNHLHQGGTGNTIYF

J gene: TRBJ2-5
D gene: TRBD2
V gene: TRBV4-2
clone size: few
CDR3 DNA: TGTGCCAGCAGCCAAGAGGGAGCGGGGGCGCAAGAGACCCAGTACTTC
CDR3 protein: CASSQEGAGAQETQYF

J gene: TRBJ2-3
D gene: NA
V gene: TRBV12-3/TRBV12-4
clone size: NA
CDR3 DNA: TGTGCCAGCAGACCCCCCGAGGGGGGGTCCGATACGCAGTATTTT
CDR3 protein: CASRPPEGGSDTQYF

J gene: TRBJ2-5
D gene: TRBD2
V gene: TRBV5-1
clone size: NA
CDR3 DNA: TGCGCCAGCAGCTTCGAGGGAGGGCCCGGAGAGACCCAGTACTTC
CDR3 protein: CASSFEGGPGETQYF

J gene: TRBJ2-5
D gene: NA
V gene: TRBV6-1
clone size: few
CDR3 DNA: TGTGCCAGCAGCCCAACCTGGAGCGGGGAGACCCAGTACTTC
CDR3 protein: CASSPTWSGETQYF

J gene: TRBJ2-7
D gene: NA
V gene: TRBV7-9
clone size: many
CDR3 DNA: TGTGCCAGCAGCTTTGGTGGCGCCTCCTACGAGCAGTACTTC
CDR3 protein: CASSFGGASYEQYF

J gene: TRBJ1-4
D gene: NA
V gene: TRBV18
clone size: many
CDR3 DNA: TGTGCCAGCTCCCAAGTTGTGGAGGGGAATGAAAAACTGTTTTTT
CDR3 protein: CASSQVVEGNEKLFF

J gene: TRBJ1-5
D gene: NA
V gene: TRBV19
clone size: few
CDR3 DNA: TGTGCCAGTAGTATCGCGGGGGCAGGAAGTCAGCCCCAGCATTTT
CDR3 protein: CASSIAGAGSQPQHF

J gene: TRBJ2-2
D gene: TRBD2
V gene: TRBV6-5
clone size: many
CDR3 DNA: TGTGCCAGCAGTCTACTAGCGGCGAACACCGGGGAGCTGTTTTTT
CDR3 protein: CASSLLAANTGELFF

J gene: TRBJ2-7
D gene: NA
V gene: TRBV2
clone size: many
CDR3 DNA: TGTGCCATAACTGCCCCCCTCAGCTACGAGCAGTACTTC
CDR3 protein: CAITAPLSYEQYF

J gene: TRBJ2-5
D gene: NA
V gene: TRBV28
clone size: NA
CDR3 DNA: TGTGCCAGCAGTTCCGATCCTGGACGTTTCGGGACCCAGTACTTC
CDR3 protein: CASSSDPGRFGTQYF

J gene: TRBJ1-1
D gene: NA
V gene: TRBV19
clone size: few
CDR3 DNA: TGTGCCAGTAATTGGGGGGCGATTGGGAATGAAGCTTTCTTT
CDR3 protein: CASNWGAIGNEAFF

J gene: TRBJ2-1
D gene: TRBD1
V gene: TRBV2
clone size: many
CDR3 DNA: TGTGCCAGCAGCGTAGAGGGGGCGCGGGCAGGGAGTGAGCAGTTCTTC
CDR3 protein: CASSVEGARAGSEQFF

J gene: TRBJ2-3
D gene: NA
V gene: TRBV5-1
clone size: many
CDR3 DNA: TGCGCCAGCAGCTTGTCCGGTTCTAACACAGATACGCAGTATTTT
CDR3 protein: CASSLSGSNTDTQYF

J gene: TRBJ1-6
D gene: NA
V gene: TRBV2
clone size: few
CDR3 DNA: TGTGCCAGCAGTGATCTTAGAATCCAAGGTTTCTCCTATAATTCACCCCTCCACTTT
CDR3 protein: CASSDLRIQGFSYNSPLHF

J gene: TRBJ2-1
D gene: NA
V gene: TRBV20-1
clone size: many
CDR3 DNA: TGCAGTGCCTCGACCTTGGCTAGAGGGGATGAGCAGTTCTTC
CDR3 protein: CSASTLARGDEQFF

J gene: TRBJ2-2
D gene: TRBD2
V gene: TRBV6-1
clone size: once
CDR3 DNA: TGTGCCAGCATGACTAGCTGGGCCACCGGGGAGCTGTTTTTT
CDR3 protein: CASMTSWATGELFF

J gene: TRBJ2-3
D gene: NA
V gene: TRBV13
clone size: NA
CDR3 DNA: TGTGCCAGCAGCCCCTCTATTGGGGGAGATACGCAGTATTTT
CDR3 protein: CASSPSIGGDTQYF

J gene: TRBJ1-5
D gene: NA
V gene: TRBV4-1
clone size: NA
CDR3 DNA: TGCGCCAGCAGCCAAGATCTTTGGGGGAGTCAGCCCCAGCATTTT
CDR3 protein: CASSQDLWGSQPQHF

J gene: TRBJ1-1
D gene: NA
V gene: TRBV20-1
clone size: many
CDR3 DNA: TGCAGTGCTAGAGATCGGGAGGGGCTCAGCACTGAAGCTTTCTTT
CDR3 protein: CSARDREGLSTEAFF

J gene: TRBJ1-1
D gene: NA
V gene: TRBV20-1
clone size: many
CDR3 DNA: TGCAGTGCTTACGGGGACTGGCACACTGAAGCTTTCTTT
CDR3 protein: CSAYGDWHTEAFF

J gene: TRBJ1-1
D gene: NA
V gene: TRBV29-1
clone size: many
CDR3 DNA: TGCAGCGCCGCGACCACGAACACTGAAGCTTTCTTT
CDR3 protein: CSAATTNTEAFF

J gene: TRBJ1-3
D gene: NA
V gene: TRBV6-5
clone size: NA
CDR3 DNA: TGTGCCAGCAGTTCCGTACGCCAGGCTCTCTCTGGAAACACCATATATTTT
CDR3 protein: CASSSVRQALSGNTIYF

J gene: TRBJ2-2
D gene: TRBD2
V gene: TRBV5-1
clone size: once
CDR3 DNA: TGCGCCAGCAGCCCGGGGACTAGCGGGCTGAACACCGGGGAGCTGTTTTTT
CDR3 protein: CASSPGTSGLNTGELFF

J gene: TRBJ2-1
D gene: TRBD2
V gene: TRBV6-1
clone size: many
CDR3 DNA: TGTGCCACCAGACTAGCGGCCAACAATGAGCAGTTCTTC
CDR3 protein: CATRLAANNEQFF

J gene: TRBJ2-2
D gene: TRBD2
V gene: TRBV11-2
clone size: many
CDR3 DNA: TGTGCCAGCAGATCGACTTTAACGGGGGGCACCGGGGAGCTGTTTTTT
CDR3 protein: CASRSTLTGGTGELFF

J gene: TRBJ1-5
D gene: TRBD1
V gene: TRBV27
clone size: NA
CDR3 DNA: TGTGCCAGCAGTTTGACAGGGCCATATCAGCCCCAGCATTTT
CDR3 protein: CASSLTGPYQPQHF

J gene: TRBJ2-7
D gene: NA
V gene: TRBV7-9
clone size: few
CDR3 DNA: TGTGCCAGCAGCCACCCTCGTGTAAGGGGTGAGCAGTACTTC
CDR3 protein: CASSHPRVRGEQYF

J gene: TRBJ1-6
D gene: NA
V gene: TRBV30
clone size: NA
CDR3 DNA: TGTGCCTGGGACAGAGGCAATTCACCCCCCCACTTT
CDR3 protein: CAWDRGNSPPHF

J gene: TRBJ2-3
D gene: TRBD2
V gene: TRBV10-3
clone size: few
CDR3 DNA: TGTGCCATCAGTGAACGTAGCGGGGCTGCAGATACGCAGTATTTT
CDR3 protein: CAISERSGAADTQYF

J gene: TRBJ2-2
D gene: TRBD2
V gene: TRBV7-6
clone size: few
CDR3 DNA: TGTGCCAGCAGCTATAGCGGGGTTGTCGGGGAGCTGTTTTTT
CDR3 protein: CASSYSGVVGELFF

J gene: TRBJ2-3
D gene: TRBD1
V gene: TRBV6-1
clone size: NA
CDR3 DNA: TGTGCCAGCCGAACCCAGGGGGCAGATACGCAGTATTTT
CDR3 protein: CASRTQGADTQYF

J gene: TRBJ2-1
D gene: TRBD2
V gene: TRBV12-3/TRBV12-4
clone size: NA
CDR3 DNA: TGTGCCAGCAGTACGACCGGGACTAGCGAGGGGGACAATGAGCAGTTCTTC
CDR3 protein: CASSTTGTSEGDNEQFF

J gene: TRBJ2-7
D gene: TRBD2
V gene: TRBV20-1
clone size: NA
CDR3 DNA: TGCAGAGTTACTAGCGGATACTCCTACGAGCAGTACTTC
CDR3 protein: CRVTSGYSYEQYF

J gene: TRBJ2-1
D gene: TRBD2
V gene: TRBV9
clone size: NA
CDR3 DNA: TGTGCCAGCAGCGTTAATCACAACATAAAGCGGGAGAGCCCCAATGAGCAGTTCTTC
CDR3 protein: CASSVNHNIKRESPNEQFF

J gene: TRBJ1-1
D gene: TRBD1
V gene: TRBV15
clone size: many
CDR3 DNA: TGTGCCACCAGCAGATTACAGGGGGCTCGGTTGTCGGTCACTGAAGCTTTCTTT
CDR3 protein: CATSRLQGARLSVTEAFF

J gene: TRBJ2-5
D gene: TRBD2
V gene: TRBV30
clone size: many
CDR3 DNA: TGTGCCTGGGAAAAAGTAGCGGGGCAAGAGACCCAGTACTTC
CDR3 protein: CAWEKVAGQETQYF

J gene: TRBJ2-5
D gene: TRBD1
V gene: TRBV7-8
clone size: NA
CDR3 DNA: TGTGCCAGCGCCCCGGGACAGGGGGCTACGGCCCAGTACTTC
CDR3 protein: CASAPGQGATAQYF

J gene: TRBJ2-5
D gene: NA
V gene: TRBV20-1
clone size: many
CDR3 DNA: TGCAGTGCTTACCAGACCGGGACACACACAACCATTAAAGAGACCCAGTACTTC
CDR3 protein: CSAYQTGTHTTIKETQYF